The 17 T cell receptor beta chains below all came from one sample that was sequenced in a study of T-cell memory formation after mild COVID-19. TCRdb passed the 5' RACE reads through MiXCR, listing each CDR3 protein once. This table has under 350,000 distinct CDR3 sequences, under 20% appearing once. Sequencing was carried out using PBMCs or a T cell subset sorted from them (not recorded which). All receptors derive from a young man who had mild COVID-19 (a few samples of this study predate the infection). Cell type and time point are not known.

On this clonotype itself: A much larger clone is a single base away; this may be a read error. The chain employs TRBV6-2 or TRBV6-3 and TRBJ1-5; D uncertain. The length of the CDR3 is 14 residues. CDR1 is MNHEY, CDR2 SVGEGT, per germline. Trimming stripped 2 bases from V and 5 bases from J, with 10 bases between. CDR3 amino acids: CASSYEDPHQPQHF. The CDR3 DNA sequence: TGTGCCAGCAGTTACGAAGACCCCCATCAGCCCCAGCATTTT.

The chain couples TRBV7-9 to TRBJ2-1, with D perhaps TRBD2 (6 bases). CDR1 is SEHNR and CDR2 is FQNEAQ in the germline V gene (reference sequence). V was cut by 8 bases and J by 6 bases, with 17 bases left in between. The CDR3 contains 14 residues. The CDR3: CASPAGGRLNEQFF. The CDR3 nucleotides are TGTGCCAGCCCCGCCGGGGGACGTCTCAATGAGCAGTTCTTC.

The chain couples TRBV5-1 to TRBJ2-7, with 10 bases that match TRBD2. V gave up 2 bases and J gave up 4 bases; unmatched junction bases: 6. The CDR3 sequence is 15 residues long. Per the germline V gene, CDR1 is SGHRS and CDR2 is YFSETQ. CDR3 DNA sequence: TGCGCCAGCAGCTTTGTACTAGCGGGGCTTTACGAGCAGTACTTC. Its translation is CASSFVLAGLYEQYF. The full variable domain, completed using reference TRBV5-1 and TRBJ2-7, is KAGVTQTPRYLIKTRGQQVTLSCSPISGHRSVSWYQQTPGQGLQFLFEYFSETQRNKGNFPGRFSGRQFSNSRSEMNVSTLELGDSALYLCASSFVLAGLYEQYFGPGTRLTVT.

V usage is TRBV5-1 and J usage is TRBJ2-7; D perhaps matches TRBD1 (5 bases). CDR3 size: 12 residues. V shed 3 bases and J shed 5 bases, with 9 bases lying between them. Germline V CDR1 and CDR2: SGHRS, YFSETQ. CDR3 nucleotides: TGCGCCAGCAGCTCCCAAGGGGACGAGCAGTACTTC. This sequence encodes CASSSQGDEQYF.

This clonotype appeared many times. V gene TRBV6-2 or TRBV6-3 combines with J gene TRBJ2-7, with 7 bases that match TRBD1. The CDR3 has 14 residues. V was pared by 5 bases and J by 6 bases, with 10 bases of the junction left unmatched. From germline, CDR1 is MNHEY and CDR2 SVGEGT. Here the CDR3 DNA reads TGTGCCAGCAGTCGGCTGACAGGGATTCGCGAGCAGTACGTC. Translated: CASSRLTGIREQYV.

The J gene is TRBJ1-1, the V gene TRBV7-2; possibly TRBD1 for D (6 bases). The CDR3 is 15 amino acids. V lost 6 bases, J lost 0 bases, and 14 bases lay in between. The germline V gene encodes CDR1 SGHTA and CDR2 FQGNSA. The CDR3 spells CASRSGRGLNTEAFF. The CDR3 DNA reads TGTGCCAGCAGGTCAGGACGGGGGCTGAACACTGAAGCTTTCTTT.

The CDR3 DNA reads as TGTGCCACCAGCAGGTACAGGGGGCCGGACTCACCCCTCCACTTT. Translated: CATSRYRGPDSPLHF. This chain joins TRBV15 and TRBJ1-6; 9 nucleotides line up with TRBD1. CDR3 length: 15 residues. Germline V gene data show CDR1 as LNHNV and CDR2 as YYDKDF (reference sequence). V dropped 3 bases and J dropped 10; count of bases not matched to a gene: 7.

This clonotype turned up a few times. The DNA for the CDR3 is TGTGCCAGCAGTTTAGGGTCAAGGGGATCTGAAGCTTTCTTT. Its protein is CASSLGSRGSEAFF. The chain employs TRBV12-3 or TRBV12-4 and TRBJ1-1, with D perhaps TRBD1 (5 bases). The CDR3 is made up of 14 amino acids. V was pared by 1 base and J by 6 bases, with 12 bases between.

The sample holds a few counts of this clonotype. CDR3 DNA sequence: TGCGCCAGCAGCTTGGTCCCTAGCGGGGCCGATACGCAGTATTTT. Translating gives CASSLVPSGADTQYF. V is TRBV5-1 and J is TRBJ2-3, with 9 bases identical to TRBD2. CDR3 length: 15 residues. V shed 0 bases, J shed 6 bases, and the junction held 5 bases outside the gene matches. Germline assignment: CDR1 SGHRS and CDR2 YFSETQ. The full variable domain, with the rest looked up from reference TRBV5-1 and TRBJ2-3, is KAGVTQTPRYLIKTRGQQVTLSCSPISGHRSVSWYQQTPGQGLQFLFEYFSETQRNKGNFPGRFSGRQFSNSRSEMNVSTLELGDSALYLCASSLVPSGADTQYFGPGTRLTVL.

This chain connects TRBV18 to TRBJ1-5; D might be TRBD1 (5 bases). V was pared by 3 bases and J by 6 bases, with 18 bases between. The CDR3 runs 16 residues. Looked up from germline, CDR1 is KGHSH and CDR2 is LQKENI. This chain's CDR3 is CASSPPSAGNTQPQHF. DNA for the CDR3: TGTGCCAGCTCACCCCCCTCGGCAGGGAATACTCAGCCCCAGCATTTT.

The genes are TRBV2 and TRBJ2-1; 15 bases fit TRBD2. The V gene's germline CDR1 is SNHLY and CDR2 FYNNEI. V lost 5 bases to trimming and J lost 4 bases; unmatched junction nucleotides: 9. The CDR3 totals 18 residues. The chain's CDR3 is CASSLIIGLAGGYNEQFF. The CDR3 nucleotides are TGTGCCAGCAGTCTAATCATAGGACTAGCGGGGGGGTACAATGAGCAGTTCTTC.

The chain has TRBV24-1 and TRBJ2-5, with 9 bases matching TRBD2. Germline assignment: CDR1 KGHDR and CDR2 SFDVKD. V trimming: 5 bases; J trimming: 4 bases; junction bases outside the gene matches: 10. The CDR3 consists of 16 residues. The CDR3 here is CATSGLMRRGGETQYF. CDR3 DNA: TGTGCCACCAGTGGACTTATGAGGCGGGGGGGAGAGACCCAGTACTTC.

This clonotype was counted between two and nine times. The genes are TRBV7-9 and TRBJ2-3; D gene ambiguous. From germline, CDR1 is SEHNR and CDR2 FQNEAQ (reference sequence). V was cut by 5 bases and J by 4 bases, with 10 bases left in between. The CDR3 loop spans 13 amino acids. The CDR3 spells CASSTDVPDTQYF. For the CDR3, the DNA is TGTGCCAGCAGCACCGATGTCCCAGATACGCAGTATTTT.

The rearrangement uses TRBV4-1 and TRBJ2-1; the D gene could be TRBD1 or TRBD2 (5 bases each). V lost 4 bases and J 2 bases, leaving 15 bases between the germline ends. Germline loops: CDR1 MGHRA, CDR2 YSYEKL. The CDR3 is 16 residues long. CDR3 nucleotides: TGCGCCAGCAGCCGAAATGAGGGGAATACCTACAATGAGCAGTTCTTC. It is translated as CASSRNEGNTYNEQFF.

The V gene is TRBV4-3, the J gene TRBJ1-4; a possible D gene is TRBD1 (6 bases). CDR1 and CDR2 from the germline V gene are LGHNA and YSLEER. V lost 0 bases, J lost 14 bases, and 19 bases lay in between. The CDR3 has 15 amino acids. For the CDR3, the DNA is TGCGCCAGCAGCCAAGATTGGGGAGGGGGGCCCAGGCTGTTTTTT. Translation: CASSQDWGGGPRLFF.

In its sample, this clonotype was seen a few times. This rearrangement joins TRBV11-2 to TRBJ2-7; D perhaps matches TRBD2 (5 bases). V was trimmed by 2 bases and J by 6 bases, leaving 11 bases between them. This CDR3 region has 13 residues. Germline CDR1 reads SGHAT; CDR2 reads FQNNGV. CDR3 sequence reads: CASSLQIRGEQYV. DNA of the CDR3: TGTGCCAGCAGCTTACAGATTCGGGGCGAGCAGTACGTC.

The chain employs TRBV9 and TRBJ1-2; perhaps TRBD1 as D (6 bases). CDR1 and CDR2 from the germline V gene are SGDLS and YYNGEE. The CDR3 consists of 16 residues. With 7 bases removed from V and 0 bases from J, the gap between germline ends came to 19 bases. This chain's CDR3 is CASQPRQDNTNYGYTF. The CDR3 bases are TGTGCCAGCCAGCCCCGACAGGATAACACTAACTATGGCTACACCTTC.